The rows below give T cell receptor beta chains drawn from one sample of a study of cytomegalovirus exposure and HLA in healthy donors. Sequenced by immunoSEQ multiplex PCR; TCRdb stores in-frame clones only, minus some. The sample lists hundreds of thousands of clones, more than 75% occurring once. Sequenced input: PBMCs. Source of these receptors: a male donor in good health and CMV-seronegative. Both conserved end residues are part of each CDR3. Fields, in order: CDR3 DNA, CDR3 protein, clone size, V gene, J gene, D gene. A D gene is named only where the DNA matches it firmly. Size is omitted from some rows. Given values are once, few, many or a class for expanded clones.

CDR3 DNA: TGTGCCAGCAGTGCTTCTAGCGGGAGAGCCACAGATACGCAGTATTTT
CDR3 protein: CASSASSGRATDTQYF
clone size: .
V gene: TRBV6-1
J gene: TRBJ2-3
D gene: TRBD2

CDR3 DNA: TGTGCCAGTAGTGGACAGGATTGGGGAAGCTACACCTTC
CDR3 protein: CASSGQDWGSYTF
clone size: .
V gene: TRBV19
J gene: TRBJ1-2
D gene: TRBD1

CDR3 DNA: TGTGCCAGCATACGCGGGAGGGGTGAGCAGTTCTTC
CDR3 protein: CASIRGRGEQFF
clone size: .
V gene: TRBV7-2
J gene: TRBJ2-1
D gene: TRBD2

CDR3 DNA: TGCGCCAGCAGCCAAGCGGCGGGGGTCGACGGGGAGCTGTTTTTT
CDR3 protein: CASSQAAGVDGELFF
clone size: .
V gene: TRBV4-1
J gene: TRBJ2-2
D gene: TRBD2

CDR3 DNA: TGTGCCAGCTTAATACAGGGGATCTACGAGCAGTACTTC
CDR3 protein: CASLIQGIYEQYF
clone size: .
V gene: TRBV28
J gene: TRBJ2-7
D gene: TRBD1

CDR3 DNA: TGTGCCAGCAGCCAACGGAGCACAGATACGCAGTATTTT
CDR3 protein: CASSQRSTDTQYF
clone size: .
V gene: TRBV14
J gene: TRBJ2-3
D gene: .

CDR3 DNA: TGTGCCAGCAGCCGACAGGGGGTGGCTGAAGCTTTCTTT
CDR3 protein: CASSRQGVAEAFF
clone size: few
V gene: TRBV5-4
J gene: TRBJ1-1
D gene: TRBD1

CDR3 DNA: TGTGCCAGCATCCTACAGGGAGAGGTTCACGCTTTCTTT
CDR3 protein: CASILQGEVHAFF
clone size: .
V gene: TRBV28
J gene: TRBJ1-1
D gene: .

CDR3 DNA: TGTGCCAGCAGTTACCCCCGTGGCGGGCCATACAATGAGCAGTTCTTC
CDR3 protein: CASSYPRGGPYNEQFF
clone size: .
V gene: TRBV6-5
J gene: TRBJ2-1
D gene: .

CDR3 DNA: TGTGCCAGCAGCTTAACTAAACTAGTCAATGAGCAGTTCTTC
CDR3 protein: CASSLTKLVNEQFF
clone size: .
V gene: TRBV7-2
J gene: TRBJ2-1
D gene: .

CDR3 DNA: TGTGCCAGCAGCTTAAAACCGGGACAGGGTGACTATGGCTACACCTTC
CDR3 protein: CASSLKPGQGDYGYTF
clone size: .
V gene: TRBV7-3
J gene: TRBJ1-2
D gene: TRBD1

CDR3 DNA: TGTGCCATCAGTGAAGGGACACGTGCTGGCACTGAAGCTTTCTTT
CDR3 protein: CAISEGTRAGTEAFF
clone size: .
V gene: TRBV10-3
J gene: TRBJ1-1
D gene: .

CDR3 DNA: TGTGCCATCAGCTCCGGGACAGTAGGCAATCAGCCCCAGCATTTT
CDR3 protein: CAISSGTVGNQPQHF
clone size: once
V gene: TRBV10-3
J gene: TRBJ1-5
D gene: TRBD1

CDR3 DNA: TGTGCCAGCAGCTTTTTTTGGGGAATAGCGGGAGCCAATTCGAATGAGCAGTTCTTC
CDR3 protein: CASSFFWGIAGANSNEQFF
clone size: once
V gene: TRBV11-2
J gene: TRBJ2-1
D gene: TRBD2

CDR3 DNA: TGTGCCAGCAGCGTAGGGGTCGCGGGACAGGGGTTCGGTGAGCAGTTCTTC
CDR3 protein: CASSVGVAGQGFGEQFF
clone size: .
V gene: TRBV9
J gene: TRBJ2-1
D gene: TRBD1

CDR3 DNA: TGTGCCAGCAGCTTAACGGGAACCGTGGTCCAAGAGACCCAGTACTTC
CDR3 protein: CASSLTGTVVQETQYF
clone size: .
V gene: TRBV11-3
J gene: TRBJ2-5
D gene: .

CDR3 DNA: TGTGCCAGCAGTTTCGCCCTGGGGAGAGGGACAGATACGCAGTATTTT
CDR3 protein: CASSFALGRGTDTQYF
clone size: .
V gene: TRBV27
J gene: TRBJ2-3
D gene: .

CDR3 DNA: TGCGCCAGCAGCTTGGGAGAGCTATCCTACGAGCAGTACTTC
CDR3 protein: CASSLGELSYEQYF
clone size: .
V gene: TRBV5-1
J gene: TRBJ2-7
D gene: .

CDR3 DNA: TGTGCCAGCTGGGGGCAGGGGGCGCATGAGACCCAGTACTTC
CDR3 protein: CASWGQGAHETQYF
clone size: .
V gene: TRBV19
J gene: TRBJ2-5
D gene: TRBD1

CDR3 DNA: TGTGCCAGCAGCACGAACCTCAGGGGCCCGATCTCAGATACGCAGTATTTT
CDR3 protein: CASSTNLRGPISDTQYF
clone size: .
V gene: TRBV14
J gene: TRBJ2-3
D gene: .

CDR3 DNA: TGCGCCAGCAGCCCTGGAGGGACAGGGATCGGAGACGGCTACACCTTC
CDR3 protein: CASSPGGTGIGDGYTF
clone size: .
V gene: TRBV5-1
J gene: TRBJ1-2
D gene: TRBD1

CDR3 DNA: TGTGCCAGCAGTGAAAAACTCAAGAAAAGAACCACCTATGGCTACACCTTC
CDR3 protein: CASSEKLKKRTTYGYTF
clone size: once
V gene: TRBV2
J gene: TRBJ1-2
D gene: .

CDR3 DNA: TGTGCCAGCGGATTACAGCGGGAGTTCAAGGATGAGCAGTTCTTC
CDR3 protein: CASGLQREFKDEQFF
clone size: .
V gene: TRBV6-1
J gene: TRBJ2-1
D gene: TRBD2

CDR3 DNA: TGTGCCAGCAGCCCTCCCTTCGGACTAGCCTTATCCTCCTACAATGAGCAGTTCTTC
CDR3 protein: CASSPPFGLALSSYNEQFF
clone size: .
V gene: TRBV9
J gene: TRBJ2-1
D gene: TRBD2

CDR3 DNA: TGCGCCAGCAGCCAAACCGGGACAGGGTACGAAAAACTGTTTTTT
CDR3 protein: CASSQTGTGYEKLFF
clone size: .
V gene: TRBV4-1
J gene: TRBJ1-4
D gene: TRBD1

CDR3 DNA: TGTGCCAGCAGCCCAATACCGCGTCAGGGGAGAAACACCATATATTTT
CDR3 protein: CASSPIPRQGRNTIYF
clone size: once
V gene: TRBV27
J gene: TRBJ1-3
D gene: .

CDR3 DNA: TGTGCCAGCAGCCCTACGGTGGGGCGAGAGACCCAGTACTTC
CDR3 protein: CASSPTVGRETQYF
clone size: once
V gene: TRBV7-6
J gene: TRBJ2-5
D gene: .

CDR3 DNA: TGTGCCAGCAGCTCGGGACTAATGAACACCGGGGAGCTGTTTTTT
CDR3 protein: CASSSGLMNTGELFF
clone size: .
V gene: TRBV11-1
J gene: TRBJ2-2
D gene: TRBD2

CDR3 DNA: TGTGCCAGCTCCGAGCGCTACAATGAGCAGTTCTTC
CDR3 protein: CASSERYNEQFF
clone size: .
V gene: TRBV6-5
J gene: TRBJ2-1
D gene: .

CDR3 DNA: TGTGCCAGCAGCCGACTGGCAGGGCCTGATGAAAAACTGTTTTTT
CDR3 protein: CASSRLAGPDEKLFF
clone size: .
V gene: TRBV7-9
J gene: TRBJ1-4
D gene: .

CDR3 DNA: TGTGCCTCAGAACCGGGACAGGGGGCCGGGGAGCTGTTTTTT
CDR3 protein: CASEPGQGAGELFF
clone size: .
V gene: TRBV7-9
J gene: TRBJ2-2
D gene: TRBD1

CDR3 DNA: TGTGCCAGCAGAAAAAATCAGGGCTCTGGGGCCAACGTCCTGACTTTC
CDR3 protein: CASRKNQGSGANVLTF
clone size: .
V gene: TRBV27
J gene: TRBJ2-6
D gene: .

CDR3 DNA: TGTGCCAGCAGCTCTGAGGGAAATCAGCCCCAGCATTTT
CDR3 protein: CASSSEGNQPQHF
clone size: .
V gene: TRBV7-3
J gene: TRBJ1-5
D gene: .

CDR3 DNA: TGTGCCAGCAGCTTAGGGACAGCAAACACTGAAGCTTTCTTT
CDR3 protein: CASSLGTANTEAFF
clone size: .
V gene: TRBV11-2
J gene: TRBJ1-1
D gene: .

CDR3 DNA: TGTGCCAGCAGCACCCGAGATAGTGAAAAACTGTTTTTT
CDR3 protein: CASSTRDSEKLFF
clone size: .
V gene: TRBV5-4
J gene: TRBJ1-4
D gene: .

CDR3 DNA: TGTGCCAGCAGTGATCCCCCCAGGGGGGCCTACGAGCAGTACTTC
CDR3 protein: CASSDPPRGAYEQYF
clone size: .
V gene: TRBV6-1
J gene: TRBJ2-7
D gene: .

CDR3 DNA: TGTGCCAGCAGCTTAGAAGCGGGCACCGGGGAGCTGTTTTTT
CDR3 protein: CASSLEAGTGELFF
clone size: once
V gene: TRBV7-3
J gene: TRBJ2-2
D gene: .

CDR3 DNA: TGTGCCAGCTCGCGCGATTATGCCTACGAGCAGTACTTC
CDR3 protein: CASSRDYAYEQYF
clone size: .
V gene: TRBV18
J gene: TRBJ2-7
D gene: .

CDR3 DNA: TGTGCCAGCAGCTTAGTAGGGGGACAGGGTTCCTACGAGCAGTACTTC
CDR3 protein: CASSLVGGQGSYEQYF
clone size: once
V gene: TRBV7-8
J gene: TRBJ2-7
D gene: TRBD1

CDR3 DNA: TGTGCCTGGAGCAAGGGGCCGGGTAGCTCCTACGAGCAGTACTTC
CDR3 protein: CAWSKGPGSSYEQYF
clone size: .
V gene: TRBV30
J gene: TRBJ2-7
D gene: .

CDR3 DNA: TGTGCCAGCAGCCTAGGATGGCAGGGGCTGGGGGAAAAACTGTTTTTT
CDR3 protein: CASSLGWQGLGEKLFF
clone size: few
V gene: TRBV7-2
J gene: TRBJ1-4
D gene: .

CDR3 DNA: TGTGCCAGCAGCCTCGGTGGAGCTGAAGCTTTCTTT
CDR3 protein: CASSLGGAEAFF
clone size: .
V gene: TRBV7-6
J gene: TRBJ1-1
D gene: .

CDR3 DNA: TGTGCCAGCAGCTACGGACAGGGCTCTGGAAACACCATATATTTT
CDR3 protein: CASSYGQGSGNTIYF
clone size: .
V gene: TRBV11-3
J gene: TRBJ1-3
D gene: TRBD1

CDR3 DNA: TGTGCCAGCAGTGAAGTTCGGACAGGACAAGAGACCCAGTACTTC
CDR3 protein: CASSEVRTGQETQYF
clone size: .
V gene: TRBV2
J gene: TRBJ2-5
D gene: TRBD1

CDR3 DNA: TGTGCCAGCAGCACCGACAGGGCGAACACTGAAGCTTTCTTT
CDR3 protein: CASSTDRANTEAFF
clone size: few
V gene: TRBV11-2
J gene: TRBJ1-1
D gene: TRBD1

CDR3 DNA: TGTGCCAGCAGTGAAGCCCCCATTAGCACAGATACGCAGTATTTT
CDR3 protein: CASSEAPISTDTQYF
clone size: .
V gene: TRBV6-1
J gene: TRBJ2-3
D gene: .

CDR3 DNA: TGTGCCAGCAGCCCCCGGACAGGGGGAAGTCAGCCCCAGCATTTT
CDR3 protein: CASSPRTGGSQPQHF
clone size: .
V gene: TRBV6-6
J gene: TRBJ1-5
D gene: TRBD1

CDR3 DNA: TGTGCCAGCAGTTCGCCCCGGGAGGGGCTCGGGGAAAAACTGTTTTTT
CDR3 protein: CASSSPREGLGEKLFF
clone size: .
V gene: TRBV28
J gene: TRBJ1-4
D gene: .

CDR3 DNA: TGTGCCAGCAGCTCGGAGGACAGTACTCCCTACGAGCAGTACTTC
CDR3 protein: CASSSEDSTPYEQYF
clone size: few
V gene: TRBV5-6
J gene: TRBJ2-7
D gene: .